This T cell receptor (beta chain) was sequenced during a study of OX40 agonist ivuxolimab in advanced cancers. Study overall: Patients were given ivuxolimab, an antibody that agonizes OX40 (CD134). While on treatment, patients had intravenous ivuxolimab at 0.01 to 10 mg/kg every 2 weeks. General study results and limits: Antigens targeted by the expanded peripheral T cells were not determined.

The investigators sampled blood at baseline, at cycle 4 day 1, and at cycle 7 day 1. On this clone itself: What it recognizes is unknown.

TCRdb keeps only in-frame clones here, not all; method: immunoSEQ multiplex PCR. The sample lists 70,000 to 90,000 clones; around four fifths were seen once. There are 15 residues in the CDR3. V gave up 1 base and J gave up 7 bases, with 16 bases separating them. Germline V gives CDR1 SQVTM, CDR2 ANQGSEA. Sequenced material: CD4+ or CD8+ T cells sorted from blood, taken in a trial of the OX40 agonist ivuxolimab. This clonotype was obtained from an adult with an advanced solid tumor such as melanoma, head and neck, liver or kidney cancer. The chain uses TRBV29-1 and TRBJ2-2; D possibly uses TRBD1 or TRBD2 (5 bases each). CDR3 sequence reads: CSVEAGTRGSGELFF. The DNA for the CDR3 is TGCAGCGTTGAAGCCGGGACCCGAGGGAGCGGGGAGCTGTTTTTT.